The 5 T cell receptor beta chains presented below share a single source sample, sequenced in a study of post-analysis software for immune sequencing data. Whole-study findings and limits: The five TRBV segments detected at higher frequency in patients than in controls included TRBV5-6, TRBV5-1 and TRBV20-1.

These TCRs' antigens remain unknown. Unique molecular identifiers had been added to the TCR beta cDNA libraries. TCRdb re-called the PCR reads through MiXCR, storing one row per CDR3 protein. The repertoire holds approximately 730,000 distinct CDR3 sequences, with roughly 30% as singletons. Sequencing was done on a sample of blood. The receptors shown here come from a girl aged 10 to 17 with multiple sclerosis.

The chain recombines TRBV29-1 with TRBJ1-2; TRBD1 aligns across 10 bases. CDR1 is SQVTM and CDR2 is ANQGSEA in the germline V gene. The CDR3 runs to 14 residues. V lost 3 bases and J lost 5; bases outside the gene matches: 6. This CDR3 reads CSVDRGQGPYGYTF. CDR3 coding DNA: TGCAGCGTTGACCGGGGACAGGGGCCGTATGGCTACACCTTC.

The chain has TRBV25-1 and TRBJ2-5; TRBD1 or TRBD2 may be the D gene (5 bases each). The J call may be in error: the DNA end matches TRBJ2-7 better. This CDR3 contains 13 residues. Germline V lookup: CDR1 MGHDK, CDR2 SYGVNS. The CDR3 region is CASSLGPWGEQYF. CDR3 coding DNA: TGTGCCAGCAGCCTGGGACCCTGGGGCGAGCAGTACTTC.

This clonotype was observed a few times. V gene TRBV12-3 or TRBV12-4 combines with J gene TRBJ1-1; D gene uncertain. V was pared by 6 bases and J by 7 bases, with 9 bases between. This CDR3 is 11 amino acids long. The CDR3 reads CASSYHNEAFF. DNA for the CDR3: TGTGCCAGCAGCTATCATAATGAAGCTTTCTTT.

V gene TRBV5-1 combines with J gene TRBJ2-7, with 10 bases aligning to TRBD2. The trim removed 4 bases at V and 4 bases at J, leaving 2 bases unmatched. The germline CDR1 and CDR2 sequences are SGHRS and YFSETQ. CDR3 length equals 13 residues. The CDR3 DNA follows: TGCGCCAGCAGCCAGCGGGAGGGGTACGAGCAGTACTTC. Translating gives CASSQREGYEQYF. The variable domain in full, completed from reference TRBV5-1 and TRBJ2-7, reads KAGVTQTPRYLIKTRGQQVTLSCSPISGHRSVSWYQQTPGQGLQFLFEYFSETQRNKGNFPGRFSGRQFSNSRSEMNVSTLELGDSALYLCASSQREGYEQYFGPGTRLTVT.

This chain links TRBV19 with TRBJ2-3, with D tentatively TRBD2 (7 bases). In germline, CDR1 is LNHDA, CDR2 SQIVND (reference sequence). The CDR3 sequence is 16 residues long. The ends were cut back, 5 bases at V and 5 bases at J, with 20 bases in the middle. The CDR3 reads CASSYTLGGAGDTQYF. DNA for the CDR3: TGTGCCAGTAGTTACACCCTGGGGGGGGCAGGAGATACGCAGTATTTT.